This T cell receptor (beta chain) is from a study of identical twins. Study-wide results and caveats: It was out-of-frame TCR alpha sharing in monozygotic twins that models underestimated. Reduced insertions were recorded for abundant cord blood beta clonotypes, with no such pattern in memory repertoires.

After template switching added a universal primer site, the resulting cDNA carried unique molecular identifiers. A single record per CDR3 protein comes from TCRdb applying MiXCR to the 5' RACE reads. The table records 500,000 to 650,000 distinct CDR3 sequences, less than 9% of them present only once. Notes on this clonotype: Its antigen remains unidentified.

Unmatched junction bases numbered 8, after V lost 2 bases and J lost 2 bases. The CDR3 has 17 amino acids. The germline V gene has CDR1 SNHLY and CDR2 FYNNEI. The sample was also linked to a second study, of yellow fever vaccine responses in identical twins.

The sequencing input was PBMCs. This clonotype originated in a woman in her late teens or twenties in good health. V is TRBV2 and J is TRBJ2-3, with 9 nucleotides matching TRBD2. The CDR3 coding sequence is TGTGCCAGCAGTGAAAGAGCTAGCGGGGTCCCCACAGATACGCAGTATTTT. It yields the protein CASSERASGVPTDTQYF.